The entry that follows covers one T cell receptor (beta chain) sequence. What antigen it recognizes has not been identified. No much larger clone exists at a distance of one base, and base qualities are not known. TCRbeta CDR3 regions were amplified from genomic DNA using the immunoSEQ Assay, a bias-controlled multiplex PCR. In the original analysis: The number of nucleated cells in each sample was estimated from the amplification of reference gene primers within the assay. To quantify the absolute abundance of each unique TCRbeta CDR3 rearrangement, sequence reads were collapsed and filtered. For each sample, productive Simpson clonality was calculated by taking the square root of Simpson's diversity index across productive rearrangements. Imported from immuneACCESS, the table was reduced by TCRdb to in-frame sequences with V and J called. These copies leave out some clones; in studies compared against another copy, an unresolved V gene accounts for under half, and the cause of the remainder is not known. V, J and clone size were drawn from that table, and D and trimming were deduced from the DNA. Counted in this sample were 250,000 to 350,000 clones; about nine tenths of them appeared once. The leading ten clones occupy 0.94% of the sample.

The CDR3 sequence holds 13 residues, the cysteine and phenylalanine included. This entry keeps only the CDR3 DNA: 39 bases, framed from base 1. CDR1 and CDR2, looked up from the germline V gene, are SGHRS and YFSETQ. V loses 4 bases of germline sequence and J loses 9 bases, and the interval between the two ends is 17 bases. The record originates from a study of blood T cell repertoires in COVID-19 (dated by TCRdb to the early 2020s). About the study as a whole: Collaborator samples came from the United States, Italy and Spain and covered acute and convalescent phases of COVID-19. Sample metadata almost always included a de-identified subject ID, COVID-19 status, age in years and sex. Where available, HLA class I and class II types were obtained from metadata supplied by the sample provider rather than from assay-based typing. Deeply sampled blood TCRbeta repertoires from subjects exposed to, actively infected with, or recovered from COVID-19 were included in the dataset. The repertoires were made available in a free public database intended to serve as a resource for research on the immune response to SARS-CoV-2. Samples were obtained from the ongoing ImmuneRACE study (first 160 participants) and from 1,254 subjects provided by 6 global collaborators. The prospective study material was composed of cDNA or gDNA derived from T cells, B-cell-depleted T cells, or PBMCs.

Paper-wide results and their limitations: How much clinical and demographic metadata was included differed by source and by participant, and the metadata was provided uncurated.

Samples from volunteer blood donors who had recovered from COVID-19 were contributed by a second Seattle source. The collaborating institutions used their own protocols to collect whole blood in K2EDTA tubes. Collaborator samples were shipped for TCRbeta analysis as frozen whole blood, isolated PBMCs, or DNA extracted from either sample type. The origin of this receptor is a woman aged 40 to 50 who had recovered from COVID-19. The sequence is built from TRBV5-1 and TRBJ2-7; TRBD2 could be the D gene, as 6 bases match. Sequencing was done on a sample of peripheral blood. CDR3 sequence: CASSMEGQSGQYF. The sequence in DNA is TGCGCCAGCAGCATGGAGGGCCAAAGCGGGCAGTACTTC. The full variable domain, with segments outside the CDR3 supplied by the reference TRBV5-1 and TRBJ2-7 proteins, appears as KAGVTQTPRYLIKTRGQQVTLSCSPISGHRSVSWYQQTPGQGLQFLFEYFSETQRNKGNFPGRFSGRQFSNSRSEMNVSTLELGDSALYLCASSMEGQSGQYFGPGTRLTVT.